This T cell receptor beta chain stems from a study of Ad26.COV2.S vaccination and SARS-CoV-2 variants. Findings and caveats of the study: Reported findings describe substantial breadth in spike-specific CD8+ and CD4+ T cell responses following vaccination.

As regards this clone: Its antigen is unidentified.

The CDR3 covers 12 residues. The V end was cut by 9 bases, the J end by 4 bases, with 12 bases between. The treatment denotes: some 20 received Ad26.COV2.S at low or high dose, single or two shots; roughly 5 received placebo; per-sample allocation not given. Sampling happened 63 days after the first vaccine or placebo injection. Immunization relied on an Ad26 vector, which expressed Wuhan-strain SARS-CoV-2 spike. The assay was immunoSEQ multiplex PCR, and TCRdb's table has in-frame clones only and misses some. The sample records around 420,000 clones, approximately 87% being singletons. The rearrangement uses TRBV12-3 or TRBV12-4 and TRBJ2-5, with D possibly matching TRBD2 (5 bases). This sample comprised peripheral blood, obtained in a trial of Ad26.COV2.S vaccine versus placebo. This sequence was found in a person aged 18-65 years who received the Ad26.COV2.S COVID-19 vaccine or a placebo. CDR3 coding DNA: TGTGCCAGTGGAGTGGGGAGAGAGACCCAGTACTTC. Translated: CASGVGRETQYF.